This T cell receptor beta chain was captured by sequencing in a study of T cell responses to AZD1222 COVID-19 vaccine. Libraries were prepared by immunoSEQ multiplex PCR; TCRdb keeps only in-frame clonotypes and omits some of them. Here the sample spans roughly 100,000 clones, around 89% being singletons. The CDR3 is 16 residues long. Trimming left V 3 bases short and J 0 bases short, with 15 bases between. Germline-derived CDR1 and CDR2 are SGHDT and YYEEEE. This clonotype was obtained from an adult in good health. V gene TRBV5-6 combines with J gene TRBJ1-2; tentatively, D is TRBD1 (5 bases). The sample here was peripheral blood, taken on day 0 of AZD1222 vaccination. The CDR3 here is CASSSRGAGTNYGYTF. The CDR3 DNA is TGTGCCAGCAGCTCGAGGGGAGCAGGTACTAACTATGGCTACACCTTC.